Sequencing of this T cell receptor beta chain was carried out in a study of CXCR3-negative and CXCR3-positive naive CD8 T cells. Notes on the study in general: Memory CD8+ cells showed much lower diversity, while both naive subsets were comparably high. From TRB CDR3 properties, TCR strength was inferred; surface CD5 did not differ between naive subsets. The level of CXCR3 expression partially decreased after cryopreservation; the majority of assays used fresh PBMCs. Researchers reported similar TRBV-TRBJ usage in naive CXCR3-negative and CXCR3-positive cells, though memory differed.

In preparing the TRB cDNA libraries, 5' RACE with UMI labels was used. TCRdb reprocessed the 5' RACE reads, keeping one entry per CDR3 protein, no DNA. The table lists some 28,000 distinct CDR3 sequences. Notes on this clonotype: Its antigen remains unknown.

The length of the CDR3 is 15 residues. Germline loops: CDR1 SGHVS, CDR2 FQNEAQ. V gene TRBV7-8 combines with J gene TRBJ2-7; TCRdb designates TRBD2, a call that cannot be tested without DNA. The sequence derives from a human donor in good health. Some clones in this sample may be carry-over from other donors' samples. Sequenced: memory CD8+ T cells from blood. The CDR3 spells CASSYPPGTSGEQYF.